This T cell receptor (beta chain) was identified in a study of T cell responses to AZD1222 COVID-19 vaccine. Study-wide results and limits: Donors were chiefly white British, with a greater number of females, and clonal diversity was perhaps underestimated. Spike-specific TCR repertoires showed rising breadth and depth after two AZD1222 doses. The study sampled repertoires only after the peak T cell response. The study reported that nearly half of spike-specific TCRs target unmutated variant regions.

Comments on this clone: Its antigen is not identified. A junction boundary mismatches the germline segment, possibly from a read error.

Repertoires were generated with immunoSEQ multiplex PCR, while TCRdb's copy carries only in-frame clones and drops some. The data show about 110,000 clones, roughly 90% seen once. The CDR3 length is 12 residues. Per germline, CDR1 LGHDT and CDR2 YNNKEL (reference sequence). The source material was peripheral blood, sampled on day 0 of MenACWY control vaccination. This chain links TRBV3-1 (or the pseudogene TRBV3-2) with TRBJ1-1; D unresolved. The receptor was derived from an adult in good health. CDR3 coding DNA: TGTGCCAGCAGCCAGTCCGGCGCTGAGGCTTTCTTT. It encodes CASSQSGAEAFF.